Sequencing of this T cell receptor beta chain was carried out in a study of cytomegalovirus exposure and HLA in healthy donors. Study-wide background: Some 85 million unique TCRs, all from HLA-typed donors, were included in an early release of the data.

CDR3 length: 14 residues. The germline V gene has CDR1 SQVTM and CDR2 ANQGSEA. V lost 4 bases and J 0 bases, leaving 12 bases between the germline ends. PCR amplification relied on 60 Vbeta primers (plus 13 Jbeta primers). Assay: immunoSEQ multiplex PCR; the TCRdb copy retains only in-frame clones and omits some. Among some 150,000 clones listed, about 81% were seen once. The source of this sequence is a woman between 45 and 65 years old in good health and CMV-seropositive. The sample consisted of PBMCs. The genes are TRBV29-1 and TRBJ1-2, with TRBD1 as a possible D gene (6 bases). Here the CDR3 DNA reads TGCAGCGTTGTGGACAGCAACCCTAACTATGGCTACACCTTC. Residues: CSVVDSNPNYGYTF.